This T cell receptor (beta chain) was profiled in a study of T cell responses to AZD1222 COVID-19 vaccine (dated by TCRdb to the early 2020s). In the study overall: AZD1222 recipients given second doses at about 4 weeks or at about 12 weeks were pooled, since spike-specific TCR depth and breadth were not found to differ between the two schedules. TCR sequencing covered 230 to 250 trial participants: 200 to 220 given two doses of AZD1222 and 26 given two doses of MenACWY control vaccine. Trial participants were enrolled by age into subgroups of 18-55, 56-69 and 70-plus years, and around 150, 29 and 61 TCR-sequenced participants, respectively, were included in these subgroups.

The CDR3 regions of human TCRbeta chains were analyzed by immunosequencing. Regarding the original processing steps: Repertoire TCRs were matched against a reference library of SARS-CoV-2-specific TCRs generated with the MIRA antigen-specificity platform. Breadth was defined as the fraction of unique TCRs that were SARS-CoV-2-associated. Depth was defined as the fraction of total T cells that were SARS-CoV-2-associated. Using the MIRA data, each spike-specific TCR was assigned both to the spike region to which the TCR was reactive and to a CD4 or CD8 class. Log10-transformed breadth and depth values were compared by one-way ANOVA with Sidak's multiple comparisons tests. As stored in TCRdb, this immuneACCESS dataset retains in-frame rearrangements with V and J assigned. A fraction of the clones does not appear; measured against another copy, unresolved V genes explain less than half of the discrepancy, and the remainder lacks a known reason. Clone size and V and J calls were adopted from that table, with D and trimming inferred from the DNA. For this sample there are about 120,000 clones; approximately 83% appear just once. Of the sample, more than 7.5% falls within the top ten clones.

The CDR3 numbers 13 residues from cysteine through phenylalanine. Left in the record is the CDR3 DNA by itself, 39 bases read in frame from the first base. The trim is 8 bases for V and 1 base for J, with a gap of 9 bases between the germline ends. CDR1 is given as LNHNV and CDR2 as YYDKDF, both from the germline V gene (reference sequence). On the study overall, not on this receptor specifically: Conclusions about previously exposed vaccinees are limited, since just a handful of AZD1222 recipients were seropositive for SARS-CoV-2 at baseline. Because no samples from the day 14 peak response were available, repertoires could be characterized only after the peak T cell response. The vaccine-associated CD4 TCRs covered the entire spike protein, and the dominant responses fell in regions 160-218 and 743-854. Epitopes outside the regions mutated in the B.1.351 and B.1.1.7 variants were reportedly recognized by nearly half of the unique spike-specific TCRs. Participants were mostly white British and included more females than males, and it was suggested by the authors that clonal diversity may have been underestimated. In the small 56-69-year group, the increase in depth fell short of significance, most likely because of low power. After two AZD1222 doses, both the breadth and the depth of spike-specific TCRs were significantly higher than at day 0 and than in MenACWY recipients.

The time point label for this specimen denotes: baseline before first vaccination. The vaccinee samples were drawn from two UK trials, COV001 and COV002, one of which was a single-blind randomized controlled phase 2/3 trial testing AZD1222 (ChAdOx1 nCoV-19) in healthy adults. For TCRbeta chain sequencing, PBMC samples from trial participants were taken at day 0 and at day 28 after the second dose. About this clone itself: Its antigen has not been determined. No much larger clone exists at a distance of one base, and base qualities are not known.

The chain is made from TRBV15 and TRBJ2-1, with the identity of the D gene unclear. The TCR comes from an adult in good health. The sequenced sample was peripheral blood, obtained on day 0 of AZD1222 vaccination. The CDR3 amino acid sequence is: CATEDRSYNEQFF. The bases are TGTGCCACCGAGGACCGATCCTACAATGAGCAGTTCTTC.